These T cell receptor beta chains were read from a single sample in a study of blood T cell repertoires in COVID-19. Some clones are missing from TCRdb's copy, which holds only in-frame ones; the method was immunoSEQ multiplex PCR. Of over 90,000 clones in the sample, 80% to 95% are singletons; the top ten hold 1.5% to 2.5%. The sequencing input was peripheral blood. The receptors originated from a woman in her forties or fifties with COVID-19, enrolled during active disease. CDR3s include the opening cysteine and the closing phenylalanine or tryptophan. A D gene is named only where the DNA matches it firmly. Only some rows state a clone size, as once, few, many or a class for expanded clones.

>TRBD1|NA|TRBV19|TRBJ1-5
TGTGCCAGTAGTATAGCTCAGGGGGCCTCACAGCCCCAGCATTTT
CASSIAQGASQPQHF
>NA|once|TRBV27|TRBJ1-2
TGTGCCAGCAGTTTTCAGGCCAACTATGGCTACACCTTC
CASSFQANYGYTF
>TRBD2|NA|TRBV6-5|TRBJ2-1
TGTGCCAGCAGTTACTCCAGCGGGGGGGGGAATGAGCAGTTCTTC
CASSYSSGGGNEQFF
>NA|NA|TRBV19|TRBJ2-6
TGTGCCAGTAGCGGTACCCTCCTAGTGAGGGGGGGGTCTGGGGCCAACGTCCTGACTTTC
CASSGTLLVRGGSGANVLTF
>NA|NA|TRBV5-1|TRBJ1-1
TGCGCCAGCAGCTTGAGCCAGAACACTGAAGCTTTCTTT
CASSLSQNTEAFF
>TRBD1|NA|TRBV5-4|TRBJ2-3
TGTGCCAGCAGCCTTGACAGGGTAGCCCGGACAGATACGCAGTATTTT
CASSLDRVARTDTQYF
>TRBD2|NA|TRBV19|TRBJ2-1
TGTGCCAGTAGTCACACTAGCGGGGGGGCCCTGGATGAGCAGTTCTTC
CASSHTSGGALDEQFF
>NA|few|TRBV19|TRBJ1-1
TGTGCCAGTAGTATACCCGGGGGTACTGAAGCTTTCTTT
CASSIPGGTEAFF
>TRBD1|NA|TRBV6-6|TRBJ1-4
TGTGCCAGCAGACCCACGTCTACAGGGGGAGAAAAACTGTTTTTT
CASRPTSTGGEKLFF
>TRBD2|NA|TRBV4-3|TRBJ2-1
TGCGCCAGCAGCTTAGCGGGGGGGCCCGATGAGCAGTTCTTC
CASSLAGGPDEQFF
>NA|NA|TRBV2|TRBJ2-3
TGTGCCAGCAGCGCAAAAGGGGGGGGTAGCACAGATACGCAGTATTTT
CASSAKGGGSTDTQYF
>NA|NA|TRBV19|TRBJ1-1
TGTGCCAGTAGAGCAGGGAACACTGAAGCTTTCTTT
CASRAGNTEAFF
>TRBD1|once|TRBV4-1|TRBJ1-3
TGCGCCAGCAGCCAACACGACAGGGACGGAAACACCATATATTTT
CASSQHDRDGNTIYF
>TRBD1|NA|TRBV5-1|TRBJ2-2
TGCGCCAGCACTTCTCCCCGGGGACAGGTCACCGGGGAGCTGTTTTTT
CASTSPRGQVTGELFF
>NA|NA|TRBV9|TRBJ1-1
TGTGCCAGCAGCGTAAGAGGTATGGTGGACACTGAAGCTTTCTTT
CASSVRGMVDTEAFF
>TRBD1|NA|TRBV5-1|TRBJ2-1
TGCGCCAGCAGCCCGTTACGAGGGACAGGCAATGAGCAGTTCTTC
CASSPLRGTGNEQFF
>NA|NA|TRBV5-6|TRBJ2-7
TGTGCCAGCAGCTTGGCTGTAAACGAGCAGTACTTC
CASSLAVNEQYF
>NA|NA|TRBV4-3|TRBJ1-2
TGCGCCAGCAGCCAAGACGCGGGTTTAAGCTATGGCTACACCTTC
CASSQDAGLSYGYTF
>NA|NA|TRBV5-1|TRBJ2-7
TGCGCCAGCAGCCTCTCGGCAGGGGACTACGAGCAGTACTTC
CASSLSAGDYEQYF
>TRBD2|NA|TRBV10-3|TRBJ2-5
TGTGCCATCAGTGAGTTTCCATTAGCGGGGGGCCAAGAGACCCAGTACTTC
CAISEFPLAGGQETQYF
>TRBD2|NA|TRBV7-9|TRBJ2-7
TGTGCCAGCAGCTTAGCGGGGCAGAGCGGGGGGTACTACGAGCAGTACTTC
CASSLAGQSGGYYEQYF
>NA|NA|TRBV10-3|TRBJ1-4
TGTGCCATCAGTCCTAGACCGTCTCAGAATGAAAAACTGTTTTTT
CAISPRPSQNEKLFF
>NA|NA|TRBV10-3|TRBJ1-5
TGTGCCATCAGTCATCACAATCAGCCCCAGCATTTT
CAISHHNQPQHF
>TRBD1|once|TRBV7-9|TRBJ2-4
TGTGCCAGCAGCTTTCCGACCAGGACAGGGGGAAACATTCAGTACTTC
CASSFPTRTGGNIQYF
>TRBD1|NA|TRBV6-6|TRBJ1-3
TGTGCCAGCAGTTGGACAGGCGGTTCGGAAAACACCATATATTTT
CASSWTGGSENTIYF
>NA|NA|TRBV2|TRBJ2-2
TGTGCCAGCAGTGAAACCAGGGCCGACACCGGGGAGCTGTTTTTT
CASSETRADTGELFF
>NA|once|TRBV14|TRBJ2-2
TGTGCCAGCAGCCGAACAACCGGGGAGCTGTTTTTT
CASSRTTGELFF
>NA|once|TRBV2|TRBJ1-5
TGTGCCAGCAGGGTAGGCAATCAGCCCCAGCATTTT
CASRVGNQPQHF
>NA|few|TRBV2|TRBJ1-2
TGTGCCAGCAGTGAATACCGGGGAGCTAACTATGGCTACACCTTC
CASSEYRGANYGYTF
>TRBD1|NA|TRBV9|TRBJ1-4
TGTGCCAGCAGCGGACACAGGGGGACTAATGAAAAACTGTTTTTT
CASSGHRGTNEKLFF
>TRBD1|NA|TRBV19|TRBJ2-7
TGTGCCAGTACCGGGACAGGGTTCCCCTACGAGCAGTACTTC
CASTGTGFPYEQYF
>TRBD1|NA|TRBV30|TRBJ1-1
TGTGCCTCCCGACAGGGGATGAACACTGAAGCTTTCTTT
CASRQGMNTEAFF
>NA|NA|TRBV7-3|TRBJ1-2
TGTGCCAGCAGCGGCACAGCGGGAAGGGGTGGCTACACCTTC
CASSGTAGRGGYTF
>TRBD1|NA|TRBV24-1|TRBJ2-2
TGTGCCACCCTGGACAGGGACACCGGGGAGCTGTTTTTT
CATLDRDTGELFF
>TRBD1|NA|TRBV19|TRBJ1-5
TGTGCCAGTACGGGACAGGGGAATCAGCCCCAGCATTTT
CASTGQGNQPQHF
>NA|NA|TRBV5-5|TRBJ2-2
TGTGCCAGCAGCTTGGTGGAGGGCCGCGGAGGCGGGGAGCTGTTTTTT
CASSLVEGRGGGELFF
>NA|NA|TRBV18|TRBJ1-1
TGTGCCAGCTCACCACCGATAACCTTAACGGGAGCTTTCTTT
CASSPPITLTGAFF
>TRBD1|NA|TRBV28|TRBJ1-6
TGTGCCAGCAGCCGCAACAGGGGTGGGAATTCACCCCTCCACTTT
CASSRNRGGNSPLHF
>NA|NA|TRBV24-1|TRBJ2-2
TGTGCCACCAGTGATGGACAGACCACCGGGGAGCTGTTTTTT
CATSDGQTTGELFF